This T cell receptor beta chain emerged from a study of blood T cell repertoires in COVID-19. About the research overall: The study drew acute and convalescent COVID-19 samples from the United States, Italy and Spain. T cells, B-cell-depleted T cells, or PBMCs provided the cDNA or gDNA that served as material.

Per the authors' pipeline: Reference gene primer amplification gave estimated nucleated cell counts. Libraries were prepared by immunoSEQ multiplex PCR; TCRdb keeps only in-frame clonotypes and omits some of them. The V and J calls and clone size come from that table; D and trimming were worked out from the DNA. The repertoire holds some 46,000 clones, with approximately 80% as singletons. Germline assignment: CDR1 MNHEY and CDR2 SVGEGT. J was trimmed by 8 bases and V by 0 bases; bases with no gene match: 14. CDR3 length: 18 residues. Input material: peripheral blood. This chain links TRBV6-2 or TRBV6-3 with TRBJ2-1; 9 nucleotides agree with TRBD2. The origin of this receptor is a woman in her sixties with acute or convalescent COVID-19. Here the CDR3 reads CASSYSKVGGTSFDEQFF. The CDR3 region has the DNA TGTGCCAGCAGTTACTCGAAGGTTGGTGGGACTAGCTTCGATGAGCAGTTCTTC.